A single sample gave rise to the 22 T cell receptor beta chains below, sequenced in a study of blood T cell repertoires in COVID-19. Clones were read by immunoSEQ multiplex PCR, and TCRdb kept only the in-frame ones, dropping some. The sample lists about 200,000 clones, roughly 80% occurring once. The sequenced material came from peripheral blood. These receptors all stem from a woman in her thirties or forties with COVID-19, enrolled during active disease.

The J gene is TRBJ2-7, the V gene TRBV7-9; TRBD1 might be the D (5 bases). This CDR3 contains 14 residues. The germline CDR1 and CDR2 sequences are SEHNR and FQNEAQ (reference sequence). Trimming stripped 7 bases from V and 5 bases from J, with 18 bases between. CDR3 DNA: TGTGCCAGCATCACAGGAGCATTAAATAACGAGCAGTACTTC. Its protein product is CASITGALNNEQYF.

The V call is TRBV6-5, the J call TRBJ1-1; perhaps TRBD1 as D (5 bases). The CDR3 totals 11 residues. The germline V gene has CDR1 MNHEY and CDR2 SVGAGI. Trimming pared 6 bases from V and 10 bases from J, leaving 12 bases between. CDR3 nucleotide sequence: TGTGCCAGCAGGGCAATTGGGGCAGCTTTCTTT. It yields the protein CASRAIGAAFF.

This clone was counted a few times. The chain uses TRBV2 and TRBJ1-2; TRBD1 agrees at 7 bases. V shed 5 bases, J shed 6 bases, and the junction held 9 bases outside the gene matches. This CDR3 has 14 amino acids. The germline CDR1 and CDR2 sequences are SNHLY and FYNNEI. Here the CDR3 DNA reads TGTGCCAGCAGTTTGGCCGACAGGGTCCATGGCTACACCTTC. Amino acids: CASSLADRVHGYTF.

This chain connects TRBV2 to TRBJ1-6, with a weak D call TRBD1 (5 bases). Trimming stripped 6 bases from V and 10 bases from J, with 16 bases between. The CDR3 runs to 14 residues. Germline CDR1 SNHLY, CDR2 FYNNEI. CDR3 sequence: CASRKTEKSSPLHF. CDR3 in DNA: TGTGCCAGCAGAAAGACAGAGAAAAGCTCACCCCTCCACTTT.

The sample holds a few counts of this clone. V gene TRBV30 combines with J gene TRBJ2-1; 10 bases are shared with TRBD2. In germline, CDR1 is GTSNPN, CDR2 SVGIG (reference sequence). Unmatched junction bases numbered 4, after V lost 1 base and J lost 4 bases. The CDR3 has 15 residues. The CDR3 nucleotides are TGTGCCTGGAGTGGGTGGGGACTAGCGTACAATGAGCAGTTCTTC. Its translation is CAWSGWGLAYNEQFF.

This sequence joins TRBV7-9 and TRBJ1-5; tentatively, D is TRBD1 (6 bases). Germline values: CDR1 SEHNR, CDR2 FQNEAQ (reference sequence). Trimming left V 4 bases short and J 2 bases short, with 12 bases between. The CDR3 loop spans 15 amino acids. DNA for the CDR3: TGTGCCAGCAGCTCCGCCGCAGGGGGCAATCAGCCCCAGCATTTT. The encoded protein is CASSSAAGGNQPQHF.

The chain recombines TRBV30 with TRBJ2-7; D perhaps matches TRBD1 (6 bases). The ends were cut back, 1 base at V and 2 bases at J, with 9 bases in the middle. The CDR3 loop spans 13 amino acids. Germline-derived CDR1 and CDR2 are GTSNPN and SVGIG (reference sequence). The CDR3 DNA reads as TGTGCCTGGAGTGAGGGACATACCTACGAGCAGTACTTC. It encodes CAWSEGHTYEQYF.

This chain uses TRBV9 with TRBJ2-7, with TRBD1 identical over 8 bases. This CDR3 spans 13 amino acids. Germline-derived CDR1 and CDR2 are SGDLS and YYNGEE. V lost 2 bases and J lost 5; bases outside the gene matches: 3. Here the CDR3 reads CASSVTGENEQYF. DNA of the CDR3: TGTGCCAGCAGCGTGACAGGGGAAAACGAGCAGTACTTC. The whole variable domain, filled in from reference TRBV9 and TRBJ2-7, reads DSGVTQTPKHLITATGQRVTLRCSPRSGDLSVYWYQQSLDQGLQFLIQYYNGEERAKGNILERFSAQQFPDLHSELNLSSLELGDSALYFCASSVTGENEQYFGPGTRLTVT.

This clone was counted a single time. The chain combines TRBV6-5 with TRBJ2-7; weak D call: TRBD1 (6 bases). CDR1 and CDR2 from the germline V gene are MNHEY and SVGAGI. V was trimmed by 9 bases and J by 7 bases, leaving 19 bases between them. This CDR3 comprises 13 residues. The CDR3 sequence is CASGGHLLGEQYF. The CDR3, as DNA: TGTGCCAGTGGGGGACACCTGCTGGGTGAGCAGTACTTC.

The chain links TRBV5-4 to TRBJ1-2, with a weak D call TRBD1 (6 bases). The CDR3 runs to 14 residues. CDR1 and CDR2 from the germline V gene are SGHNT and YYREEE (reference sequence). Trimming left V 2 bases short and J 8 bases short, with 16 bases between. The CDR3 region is CASSFSGAQDGYTF. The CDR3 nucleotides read TGTGCCAGCAGCTTCTCAGGGGCGCAGGACGGCTACACCTTC.

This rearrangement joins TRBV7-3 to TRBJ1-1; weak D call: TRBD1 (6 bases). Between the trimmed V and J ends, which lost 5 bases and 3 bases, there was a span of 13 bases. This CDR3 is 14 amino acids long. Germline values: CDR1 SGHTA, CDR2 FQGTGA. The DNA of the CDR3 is TGTGCCAGCAGCGCACAGGGCGGTGACACTGAAGCTTTCTTT. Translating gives CASSAQGGDTEAFF.

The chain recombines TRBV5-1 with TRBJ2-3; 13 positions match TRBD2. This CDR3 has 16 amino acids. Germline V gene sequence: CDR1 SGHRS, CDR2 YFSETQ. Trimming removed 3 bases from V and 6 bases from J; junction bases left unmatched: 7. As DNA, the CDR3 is TGCGCCAGCAGCTCCAGACTAGCGGGGGGTCTGGATACGCAGTATTTT. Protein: CASSSRLAGGLDTQYF.

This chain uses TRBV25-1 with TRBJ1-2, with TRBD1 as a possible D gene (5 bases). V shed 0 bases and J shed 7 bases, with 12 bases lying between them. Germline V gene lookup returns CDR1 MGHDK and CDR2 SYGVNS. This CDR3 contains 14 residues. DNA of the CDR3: TGTGCCAGCAGTGAATACGGGACTGTTGGTGGCTACACCTTC. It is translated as CASSEYGTVGGYTF.

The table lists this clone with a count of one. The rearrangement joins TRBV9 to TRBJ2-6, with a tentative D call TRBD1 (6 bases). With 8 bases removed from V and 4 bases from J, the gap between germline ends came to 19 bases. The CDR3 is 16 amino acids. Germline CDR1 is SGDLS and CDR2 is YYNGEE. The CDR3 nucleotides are TGTGCCAGTTGCCGGGACATGCTTCTCGGGGCCAACGTCCTGACTTTC. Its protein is CASCRDMLLGANVLTF.

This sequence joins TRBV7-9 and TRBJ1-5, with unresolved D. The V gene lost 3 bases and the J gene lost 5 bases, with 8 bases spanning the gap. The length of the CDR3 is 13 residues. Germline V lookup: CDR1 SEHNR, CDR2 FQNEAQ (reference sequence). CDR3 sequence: CASSFDGYQPQHF. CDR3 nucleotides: TGTGCCAGCAGCTTCGACGGGTATCAGCCCCAGCATTTT.

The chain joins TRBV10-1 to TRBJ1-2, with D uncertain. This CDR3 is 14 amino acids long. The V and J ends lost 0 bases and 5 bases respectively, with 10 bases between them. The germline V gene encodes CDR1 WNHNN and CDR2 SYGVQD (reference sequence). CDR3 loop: CASSESLGPYGYTF. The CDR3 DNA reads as TGCGCCAGCAGTGAGTCTTTGGGCCCTTATGGCTACACCTTC.

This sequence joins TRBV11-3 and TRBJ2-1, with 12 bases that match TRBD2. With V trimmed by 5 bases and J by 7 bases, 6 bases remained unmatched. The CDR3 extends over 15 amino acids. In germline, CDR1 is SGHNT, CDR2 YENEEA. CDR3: CASSQGLAGSNEQFF. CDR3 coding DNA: TGTGCCAGCAGCCAAGGACTAGCGGGATCGAATGAGCAGTTCTTC.

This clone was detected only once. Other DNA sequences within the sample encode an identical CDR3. The CDR3 loop is CASSPRQGNTEAFF. The CDR3, as DNA: TGTGCCAGCTCACCACGACAGGGGAACACTGAAGCTTTCTTT. This chain uses TRBV18 with TRBJ1-1; 7 nucleotides match TRBD1. Germline V gives CDR1 KGHSH, CDR2 LQKENI. V shed 1 base, J shed 1 base, and the junction held 0 bases outside the gene matches. The CDR3 length is 14 residues.

The CDR3 loop is CASSQAQGDQPQHF. The CDR3 DNA reads TGTGCCAGCAGCCAAGCACAGGGAGATCAGCCCCAGCATTTT. The rearrangement links TRBV3-1 (or the pseudogene TRBV3-2) to TRBJ1-5, with D possibly being TRBD1 (6 bases). V gave up 1 base and J gave up 5 bases, with 9 bases separating them. The CDR3 contains 14 residues. CDR1 is LGHDT, CDR2 YNNKEL, per germline (reference sequence).

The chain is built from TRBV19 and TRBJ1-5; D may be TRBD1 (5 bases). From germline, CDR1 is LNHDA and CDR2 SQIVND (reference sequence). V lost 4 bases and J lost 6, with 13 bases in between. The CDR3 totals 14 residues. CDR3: CASSRGGSLQPQHF. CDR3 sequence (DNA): TGTGCCAGTAGTAGGGGGGGGTCCCTTCAGCCCCAGCATTTT.

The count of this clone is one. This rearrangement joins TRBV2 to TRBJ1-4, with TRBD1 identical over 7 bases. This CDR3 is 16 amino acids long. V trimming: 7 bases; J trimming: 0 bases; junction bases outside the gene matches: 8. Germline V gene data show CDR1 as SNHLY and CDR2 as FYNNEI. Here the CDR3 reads CASTRTGAPTNEKLFF. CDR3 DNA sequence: TGTGCCAGCACCCGGACAGGCGCACCAACTAATGAAAAACTGTTTTTT.

The CDR3 coding sequence is TGTGCCATCCCGGCGGGCACAGATACGCAGTATTTT. It yields the protein CAIPAGTDTQYF. V and J are TRBV6-5 and TRBJ2-3, with D hard to call. Per the germline V gene, CDR1 is MNHEY and CDR2 is SVGAGI. Trimming cost V 10 bases and J 1 base, with 9 bases left between them. The CDR3 is 12 amino acids.